These 16 T cell receptor beta chains originate from one sample sequenced in a study of blood T cell repertoires in COVID-19. TCRdb's table, derived via immunoSEQ multiplex PCR, lists solely in-frame clones and lacks some. The table lists 350,000 or so clones, about nine tenths of them singletons, with approximately 1% in the top ten. The sequencing input was PBMCs or T cells enriched from blood (not recorded which). These receptors were obtained from a woman aged 25 to 45 who had been exposed to COVID-19.

V and J are TRBV27 and TRBJ1-3; possible D gene TRBD1, 6 bases. The CDR3 is 17 residues long. Germline lookup yields CDR1 MNHEY and CDR2 SMNVEV (reference sequence). Trimming cost V 2 bases and J 0 bases, with 14 bases left between them. In DNA form, the CDR3 reads TGTGCCAGCAGTTTACAGGGGCCCTACCTCTCTGGAAACACCATATATTTT. It encodes CASSLQGPYLSGNTIYF.

The chain links TRBV20-1 to TRBJ1-1; D ambiguous. The germline V gene has CDR1 DFQATT and CDR2 SNEGSKA (reference sequence). The CDR3 extends over 13 amino acids. V lost 3 bases, J lost 2 bases, and 10 bases lay in between. As DNA, the CDR3 is TGCAGTGCTAGTGGCCGGGTAAACACTGAAGCTTTCTTT. It yields the protein CSASGRVNTEAFF.

This chain connects TRBV6-5 to TRBJ2-3; D is perhaps TRBD1 (5 bases). The CDR3 sequence is 12 residues long. Germline V lookup: CDR1 MNHEY, CDR2 SVGAGI. V dropped 7 bases and J dropped 13 bases, with 18 bases sitting between them. The CDR3 region has the DNA TGTGCCAGCACCATCCCTGGACACTATAAGTATTTT. It specifies CASTIPGHYKYF.

The gene calls are TRBV2 and TRBJ1-2; TRBD1 matches 7 bases. The CDR3 sequence is 13 residues long. The germline V gene has CDR1 SNHLY and CDR2 FYNNEI. V lost 0 bases and J lost 8; bases outside the gene matches: 3. The CDR3 loop reads CASSEATGRGYTF. The CDR3 coding sequence is TGTGCCAGCAGTGAAGCGACAGGGAGAGGCTACACCTTC.

The chain joins TRBV5-5 to TRBJ2-7; no reliable D call. V was trimmed by 3 bases and J by 2 bases, leaving 18 bases between them. The CDR3 consists of 16 residues. CDR1 is SGHKS, CDR2 YYEKEE, per germline (reference sequence). CDR3 sequence: CASSSTGGRATYEQYF. As DNA, the CDR3 is TGTGCCAGCAGCTCCACCGGCGGCAGAGCGACCTACGAGCAGTACTTC.

On this clone itself: Additional DNA sequences in this sample encode the identical CDR3. This sequence joins TRBV7-7 and TRBJ2-1, with 11 bases identical to TRBD2. This CDR3 is built from 15 residues. J lost 4 bases, V lost 5 bases, and 4 bases had no gene match. Looked up from germline, CDR1 is SSHAT and CDR2 is FNYEAQ (reference sequence). CDR3 region: CASSPTSGAYNEQFF. The CDR3 DNA reads as TGTGCCAGCAGCCCGACTAGCGGGGCGTACAATGAGCAGTTCTTC.

The chain recombines TRBV11-3 with TRBJ2-3, with 8 bases aligning to TRBD2. Germline loops: CDR1 SGHNT, CDR2 YENEEA. The V gene end was trimmed by 3 bases and the J gene end by 3 bases; junction bases not matched to a gene: 2. The CDR3 covers 14 residues. CDR3 bases: TGTGCCAGCAGCTTCAGCGGGAGAACAGATACGCAGTATTTT. Translated: CASSFSGRTDTQYF. Filled out from reference TRBV11-3 and TRBJ2-3, the complete variable domain reads EAGVVQSPRYKIIEKKQPVAFWCNPISGHNTLYWYLQNLGQGPELLIRYENEEAVDDSQLPKDRFSAERLKGVDSTLKIQPAELGDSAVYLCASSFSGRTDTQYFGPGTRLTVL.

With regard to this clone: Given the absence of the conserved phenylalanine or tryptophan at the CDR3 end, a read error is likely. Because the CDR3's place on the DNA is in doubt, the DNA is left out and the CDR3 is given as listed by TCRdb. The chain couples TRBV23-1 to TRBJ1-1; the listed D gene, TRBD1, was not tested against the DNA. TRBV23-1 is flagged as an ORF with uncertain function. The CDR3 is 8 amino acids long, termini counted. CDR3 loop: CASTKGSS.

The chain employs TRBV27 and TRBJ2-2; TRBD2 matches at 11 bases. CDR1 and CDR2 (germline): MNHEY, SMNVEV (reference sequence). The ends lost 6 bases at V and 1 base at J; junction bases unmatched: 7. This CDR3 region has 17 residues. CDR3 sequence: CASSLLTSGGNTGELFF. CDR3 nucleotides: TGTGCCAGCAGCCTTCTCACTAGCGGGGGGAACACCGGGGAGCTGTTTTTT.

The rearrangement links TRBV10-2 to TRBJ1-2; 8 bases map to TRBD1. There are 15 residues in the CDR3. J gave up 5 bases and V 6 bases, and 11 bases lay outside the gene matches. CDR1 and CDR2 (germline): WSHSY, SAAADI. In DNA form, the CDR3 reads TGCGCCAGCAGCACGCGAGACAGGGGATCGTATGGCTACACCTTC. Amino acid sequence: CASSTRDRGSYGYTF.

The gene calls are TRBV27 and TRBJ2-1; 8 nucleotides line up with TRBD2. V lost 3 bases to trimming and J lost 8 bases; unmatched junction nucleotides: 21. Germline CDR1 and CDR2: MNHEY and SMNVEV (reference sequence). The CDR3 loop spans 19 amino acids. CDR3 residues: CASSFSWLGLAAGRDEQFF. The CDR3 nucleotides are TGTGCCAGCAGTTTTTCTTGGCTCGGACTAGCAGCGGGGAGAGATGAGCAGTTCTTC.

V usage is TRBV5-1 and J usage is TRBJ2-3, with TRBD2 matching over 8 bases. CDR3 length: 15 residues. The V segment lost 4 bases and the J segment 3 bases; nucleotides outside the gene matches: 7. Germline-derived CDR1 and CDR2 are SGHRS and YFSETQ. As DNA, the CDR3 is TGCGCCAGCAGCACCCAAGCGGGAGTTACAGATACGCAGTATTTT. As protein: CASSTQAGVTDTQYF. Looking up the rest from reference TRBV5-1 and TRBJ2-3 gives the full variable domain: KAGVTQTPRYLIKTRGQQVTLSCSPISGHRSVSWYQQTPGQGLQFLFEYFSETQRNKGNFPGRFSGRQFSNSRSEMNVSTLELGDSALYLCASSTQAGVTDTQYFGPGTRLTVL.

This clone was picked up a small number of times. V is TRBV7-6 and J is TRBJ2-5, with 16 bases lining up with TRBD2. V shed 2 bases, J shed 9 bases, and the junction held 9 bases outside the gene matches. The CDR3 covers 17 residues. Germline CDR1 reads SGHVS; CDR2 reads FNYEAQ. CDR3: CASSLPPGLAGGLAQYF. The CDR3, as DNA: TGTGCCAGCAGCTTACCCCCGGGACTAGCGGGAGGGTTGGCCCAGTACTTC.

V gene TRBV29-1 combines with J gene TRBJ1-2, with 7 bases identical to TRBD1. The CDR3 loop spans 12 amino acids. V shed 2 bases and J 11 bases; nucleotides not matched to a gene: 8. From germline, CDR1 is SQVTM and CDR2 ANQGSEA. The CDR3 sequence: CSVELPGQLYTF. The CDR3 coding sequence is TGCAGCGTTGAACTACCGGGACAGCTTTACACCTTC.

In regard to this clone: The sample has other DNA sequences that encode this CDR3 too. The rearrangement joins TRBV20-1 to TRBJ1-5, with 8 bases aligning to TRBD1. The germline gives CDR1 DFQATT, CDR2 SNEGSKA (reference sequence). The CDR3 contains 14 residues. V shed 3 bases, J shed 4 bases, and the junction held 5 bases outside the gene matches. The chain's CDR3 is CSASTGGGNQPQHF. The CDR3 DNA sequence: TGCAGTGCTAGTACAGGGGGAGGTAATCAGCCCCAGCATTTT.

The chain has TRBV3-1 (or the pseudogene TRBV3-2) and TRBJ2-6; no definite D call. This CDR3 has 16 residues. Trimming pared 0 bases from V and 4 bases from J, leaving 10 bases between. The V gene's germline CDR1 is LGHDT and CDR2 YNNKEL (reference sequence). The DNA for the CDR3 is TGTGCCAGCAGCCAAGATCCCGGTCCGGGGGCCAACGTCCTGACTTTC. Protein sequence: CASSQDPGPGANVLTF.